Listed here are 26 T cell receptor beta chains from one sample, sequenced in a study of T-cell memory formation after mild COVID-19. MiXCR, applied by TCRdb to the 5' RACE reads, yields one record per CDR3 protein. The data hold about 88,000 distinct CDR3 sequences, with roughly 23% observed a single time. Sequenced material: PBMCs or a T cell subset sorted from them (not recorded which). These receptors were collected from a man aged 18 to 35 who had mild COVID-19 (a few samples of this study predate the infection). Cell type and time point are not known.

The genes are TRBV12-3 or TRBV12-4 and TRBJ1-1, with 7 bases aligning to TRBD1. This CDR3 comprises 16 residues. V dropped 7 bases and J dropped 5; count of bases not matched to a gene: 16. In nucleotides, the CDR3 is TGTGCCAGCACCCATGTCGGGACAGCAAAGTATACTGAAGCTTTCTTT. It translates to CASTHVGTAKYTEAFF.

CDR3 nucleotides: TGCGCCAGCAGCCAAGGGGAACAGAACTATGGCTACACCTTC. This sequence encodes CASSQGEQNYGYTF. The chain is built from TRBV4-1 and TRBJ1-2; D remains ambiguous. V lost 1 base and J lost 2, with 8 bases in between. The CDR3 is made up of 14 amino acids. Germline V CDR1 and CDR2: MGHRA, YSYEKL.

CDR3 residues: CASSHSGGKTGELFF. CDR3 sequence (DNA): TGCGCCAGCAGCCACAGCGGGGGAAAAACCGGGGAGCTGTTTTTT. The chain carries TRBV4-1 and TRBJ2-2; 8 bases align to TRBD2. V trimming: 3 bases; J trimming: 5 bases; junction bases outside the gene matches: 5. The CDR3 is 15 amino acids. The germline gives CDR1 MGHRA, CDR2 YSYEKL.

The chain links TRBV6-2 or TRBV6-3 to TRBJ2-1; no reliable D call. Between the trimmed V and J ends, which lost 0 bases and 8 bases, there was a span of 5 bases. CDR1 and CDR2 from the germline V gene are MNHEY and SVGEGT. The CDR3 totals 12 residues. In DNA, the CDR3 is TGTGCCAGCAGTTACTCTTTCCATGAGCAGTTCTTC. It translates to CASSYSFHEQFF.

The table lists this clonotype with a count of one. The V and J genes are TRBV4-3 and TRBJ2-7, with a tentative D call TRBD1 (6 bases). Between the trimmed V and J ends, which lost 0 bases and 2 bases, there was a span of 20 bases. The CDR3 runs to 18 residues. Germline V CDR1 and CDR2: LGHNA, YSLEER. DNA of the CDR3: TGCGCCAGCAGCCAAGAACCCTCCTTTGACAGGCCAGCCTACGAGCAGTACTTC. Its translation is CASSQEPSFDRPAYEQYF.

This clonotype was recorded a few times. The rearrangement links TRBV5-5 to TRBJ2-7; D call uncertain. The CDR3 runs 13 residues. The ends were cut back, 1 base at V and 6 bases at J, with 11 bases in the middle. The germline V gene encodes CDR1 SGHKS and CDR2 YYEKEE (reference sequence). This CDR3 is CASSLRSDPEQYF. The CDR3 DNA is TGTGCCAGCAGCTTGAGGTCAGACCCCGAGCAGTACTTC.

V usage is TRBV6-5 and J usage is TRBJ2-5; 11 bases match TRBD2. Germline values: CDR1 MNHEY, CDR2 SVGAGI. CDR3 length: 16 amino acids. The V and J ends lost 6 bases and 5 bases, in that order; junction bases with no gene match: 11. The CDR3 sequence: CASRGTGTSGRETQYF. Written as DNA, the CDR3 is TGTGCCAGCAGAGGAACCGGGACTAGCGGAAGGGAGACCCAGTACTTC.

This chain connects TRBV4-2 to TRBJ2-5; no definite D call. Trimming left V 0 bases short and J 5 bases short, with 10 bases between. Germline V gene sequence: CDR1 LGHNA, CDR2 YNFKEQ. The CDR3 length is 14 residues. CDR3 DNA sequence: TGTGCCAGCAGCCAAGATCAGGCCGGGGAGACCCAGTACTTC. Amino acids: CASSQDQAGETQYF.

This chain links TRBV7-2 with TRBJ2-3; D remains ambiguous. V lost 5 bases, J lost 2 bases, and 14 bases lay in between. The germline V gene has CDR1 SGHTA and CDR2 FQGNSA. This CDR3 spans 15 amino acids. The CDR3 reads CASSGIRAHTDTQYF. Written as DNA, the CDR3 is TGTGCCAGCAGCGGGATCAGAGCGCACACAGATACGCAGTATTTT. The variable domain in full, with the rest retrieved from reference TRBV7-2 and TRBJ2-3, is GAGVSQSPSNKVTEKGKDVELRCDPISGHTALYWYRQSLGQGLEFLIYFQGNSAPDKSGLPSDRFSAERTGGSVSTLTIQRTQQEDSAVYLCASSGIRAHTDTQYFGPGTRLTVL.

This clonotype has more than one count but fewer than ten. The CDR3 coding sequence is TGTGCCAGCAGCCACCTGACAGGGGACGAGCAGTACTTC. Translated, it gives CASSHLTGDEQYF. The V call is TRBV9, the J call TRBJ2-7; 8 bases line up with TRBD1. The CDR3 is 13 amino acids. Losses at the gene ends were 4 bases for V and 5 bases for J; bases not matched to a gene: 5. Germline lookup yields CDR1 SGDLS and CDR2 YYNGEE.

The count of this clonotype is one. The chain combines TRBV3-1 with TRBJ1-1, with D unclear. This CDR3 spans 12 amino acids. CDR1 and CDR2 from the germline V gene are LGHDT and YNNKEL (reference sequence). The V end lost 1 base, the J end lost 5 bases, and 5 bases lay between the germline ends. The CDR3 DNA reads as TGTGCCAGCAGCCAAGCGGGGACTGAAGCTTTCTTT. Amino acids: CASSQAGTEAFF. Supplemented by reference TRBV3-1 and TRBJ1-1, the full variable domain reads DTAVSQTPKYLVTQMGNDKSIKCEQNLGHDTMYWYKQDSKKFLKIMFSYNNKELIINETVPNRFSPKSPDKAHLNLHINSLELGDSAVYFCASSQAGTEAFFGQGTRLTVV.

This clonotype has just a few counts. The J gene is TRBJ2-2, the V gene TRBV4-2; D is perhaps TRBD1 (5 bases). This CDR3 is 15 amino acids long. From germline, CDR1 is LGHNA and CDR2 YNFKEQ. Deletions cut 2 bases from V and 4 bases from J, with 11 bases between. The CDR3 coding sequence is TGTGCCAGCAGCCAAACCACAGACAGCACCGGGGAGCTGTTTTTT. Protein product: CASSQTTDSTGELFF.

The gene calls are TRBV2 and TRBJ2-7; the match to TRBD1 covers 8 bases. The CDR3 totals 14 residues. The germline V gene has CDR1 SNHLY and CDR2 FYNNEI. The V segment lost 4 bases and the J segment 5 bases; nucleotides outside the gene matches: 7. The CDR3 region is CASSAGQGIDEQYF. For the CDR3, the DNA is TGTGCCAGCAGTGCTGGACAGGGTATCGACGAGCAGTACTTC.

The chain employs TRBV29-1 and TRBJ1-2; 9 nucleotides align to TRBD1. The V and J ends lost 0 bases and 5 bases, in that order; junction bases with no gene match: 4. The length of the CDR3 is 14 residues. From germline, CDR1 is SQVTM and CDR2 ANQGSEA. The CDR3 nucleotides read TGCAGCGTTGAAGATCCCGACAGGGGGTATGGCTACACCTTC. Encoded protein: CSVEDPDRGYGYTF.

The chain couples TRBV6-2 or TRBV6-3 to TRBJ2-1, with 13 positions matching TRBD2. CDR1 MNHEY and CDR2 SVGEGT come from the germline V gene. V was clipped by 9 bases and J by 7 bases; unmatched bases: 9. CDR3 size: 15 residues. The CDR3 is CASILAGGPVNEQFF. In DNA form, the CDR3 reads TGTGCCAGTATACTAGCGGGGGGGCCGGTAAATGAGCAGTTCTTC.

This clonotype was observed a handful of times. This chain connects TRBV9 to TRBJ2-1, with D possibly being TRBD2 (6 bases). The CDR3 has 18 residues. Germline assignment: CDR1 SGDLS and CDR2 YYNGEE. Deletions cut 0 bases from V and 0 bases from J, with 16 bases between. The CDR3 protein is CASSVVGWGGDSYNEQFF. CDR3 nucleotide sequence: TGTGCCAGCAGCGTAGTTGGGTGGGGCGGGGACTCCTACAATGAGCAGTTCTTC. Looking up the rest from reference TRBV9 and TRBJ2-1 gives the full variable domain: DSGVTQTPKHLITATGQRVTLRCSPRSGDLSVYWYQQSLDQGLQFLIQYYNGEERAKGNILERFSAQQFPDLHSELNLSSLELGDSALYFCASSVVGWGGDSYNEQFFGPGTRLTVL.

This clonotype was recorded at least ten times. This rearrangement joins TRBV7-9 to TRBJ2-1; D is perhaps TRBD1 (5 bases). Germline-derived CDR1 and CDR2 are SEHNR and FQNEAQ (reference sequence). The CDR3 covers 15 residues. V was pared by 5 bases and J by 2 bases, with 13 bases between. Here the CDR3 reads CASSPGISAYNEQFF. CDR3 DNA: TGTGCCAGCAGCCCAGGGATTTCGGCCTACAATGAGCAGTTCTTC.

The chain has TRBV23-1 and TRBJ1-4; D call uncertain. TRBV23-1 carries the ORF label, with uncertain function. V lost 0 bases, J lost 3 bases, and 8 bases lay in between. The CDR3 runs 15 residues. CDR3 sequence: CASSQSWSPNEKLFF. The CDR3 region has the DNA TGCGCCAGCAGTCAATCGTGGTCTCCTAATGAAAAACTGTTTTTT.

This clonotype was detected a few times. J is TRBJ2-1 and V is TRBV20-1; D may be TRBD1 or TRBD2 (5 bases each). CDR3 size: 14 residues. Germline CDR1 is DFQATT and CDR2 is SNEGSKA (reference sequence). Trimming cost V 1 base and J 5 bases, with 12 bases left between them. CDR3 residues: CSARARGENNEQFF. The CDR3 nucleotides are TGCAGTGCTAGAGCAAGGGGAGAAAACAATGAGCAGTTCTTC.

This clonotype has only one observation. The chain joins TRBV6-6 to TRBJ1-1, with D perhaps TRBD1 (5 bases). CDR1 is MNHNY, CDR2 SVGAGI, per germline (reference sequence). Trimming cost V 2 bases and J 1 base, with 8 bases left between them. CDR3 length equals 14 residues. The CDR3 region is CASSYRGENTEAFF. The CDR3 DNA follows: TGTGCCAGCAGTTACAGGGGTGAGAACACTGAAGCTTTCTTT.

The gene calls are TRBV5-1 and TRBJ1-1, with TRBD1 as a possible D gene (5 bases). CDR3 length: 14 residues. Between the trimmed V and J ends, which lost 4 bases and 3 bases, there was a span of 13 bases. Germline values: CDR1 SGHRS, CDR2 YFSETQ. The CDR3 DNA is TGCGCCAGCAGCCTATCACAGGAGTACACTGAAGCTTTCTTT. This sequence encodes CASSLSQEYTEAFF.

The chain carries TRBV7-9 and TRBJ1-2; D call uncertain. From germline, CDR1 is SEHNR and CDR2 FQNEAQ (reference sequence). The CDR3 consists of 16 residues. The V end was cut by 5 bases, the J end by 6 bases, with 22 bases between. The CDR3 region is CASSSLGSGVGDGYTF. The CDR3 nucleotides read TGTGCCAGCAGCAGCTTAGGGTCAGGTGTCGGGGATGGCTACACCTTC. Variable domain in full (rest from reference TRBV7-9 and TRBJ1-2): DTGVSQNPRHKITKRGQNVTFRCDPISEHNRLYWYRQTLGQGPEFLTYFQNEAQLEKSRLLSDRFSAERPKGSFSTLEIQRTEQGDSAMYLCASSSLGSGVGDGYTFGSGTRLTVV.

The table lists this clonotype with many counts. The V call is TRBV29-1, the J call TRBJ1-1; D is unresolved. The CDR3 is 11 amino acids. The germline CDR1 and CDR2 sequences are SQVTM and ANQGSEA. V was trimmed by 7 bases and J by 11 bases, leaving 17 bases between them. The DNA of the CDR3 is TGCAGCGCGGTAGTTCTGGCTCGGGCTTTCTTT. It translates to CSAVVLARAFF.

The gene calls are TRBV6-2 or TRBV6-3 and TRBJ2-7; 7 bases match TRBD1. The CDR3 spans 14 residues. CDR1 is MNHEY and CDR2 is SVGEGT in the germline V gene. The V segment lost 8 bases and the J segment 3 bases; nucleotides outside the gene matches: 10. In DNA form, the CDR3 reads TGTGCCAGCGGTGCCTGGGACAGCAACTACGAGCAGTACGTC. It codes for CASGAWDSNYEQYV.

The chain is built from TRBV7-6 and TRBJ2-7, with D possibly TRBD2 on 5 matching bases. The germline V and J ends were trimmed by 5 bases and 6 bases, with 17 bases remaining between them. Germline CDR1 SGHVS, CDR2 FNYEAQ. The CDR3 has 14 amino acids. The CDR3 reads CASSLRTLGGEQYF. The DNA for the CDR3 is TGTGCCAGCAGCCTTAGGACTCTTGGAGGCGAGCAGTACTTC.

The chain couples TRBV29-1 to TRBJ2-7; TRBD2 might be the D (6 bases). V lost 4 bases, J lost 5 bases, and 12 bases lay in between. Germline loops: CDR1 SQVTM, CDR2 ANQGSEA. The CDR3 extends over 12 amino acids. The CDR3 DNA sequence: TGCAGCGTTGGGAGGGGATCCAACGAGCAGTACTTC. Its translation is CSVGRGSNEQYF.